A selection of T cell receptor beta chains follows, all from one sample in a study of T cell responses to AZD1222 COVID-19 vaccine. Method: immunoSEQ multiplex PCR; TCRdb's copy keeps in-frame clones and lacks some. Of about 170,000 clones in the sample, about nine tenths were seen once. Here the sequenced sample was peripheral blood, taken on day 0 of AZD1222 vaccination. The receptors derive from an adult in good health. Both conserved end residues are part of each CDR3. A D gene is named only where the DNA matches it firmly. Rows may omit the clone size; those that give it use once, few, many or a size class.

d_call j_call v_call clone_size cdr3_aa cdr3_nt
NA TRBJ1-6 TRBV30 few CAWSPPLDGGSPLHF TGTGCCTGGAGTCCACCCCTTGACGGTGGTTCACCCCTCCACTTT
NA TRBJ2-2 TRBV7-2 NA CASSYRKNTGELFF TGTGCCAGCAGCTACCGAAAGAACACCGGGGAGCTGTTTTTT
NA TRBJ2-5 TRBV5-4 NA CASSRLNLQETQYF TGTGCCAGCAGCCGATTAAACCTCCAAGAGACCCAGTACTTC
TRBD1 TRBJ2-7 TRBV23-1 NA CASSQRGQGAYEQYF TGCGCCAGCAGTCAACGGGGCCAGGGGGCCTACGAGCAGTACTTC
NA TRBJ1-2 TRBV11-2 NA CASSLERGYNYGYTF TGTGCCAGCAGCTTAGAGAGGGGATATAACTATGGCTACACCTTC
TRBD2 TRBJ2-7 TRBV6-5 once CASSYSRAGGSYEQYF TGTGCCAGCAGTTACTCGAGGGCGGGAGGGTCCTACGAGCAGTACTTC
NA TRBJ1-5 TRBV19 NA CASSIQHTYSNQPQHF TGTGCCAGTAGTATCCAACACACGTATAGCAATCAGCCCCAGCATTTT
NA TRBJ2-1 TRBV7-3 NA CASSPTLGGGGNEQFF TGTGCCAGCAGCCCAACTCTCGGCGGAGGGGGCAATGAGCAGTTCTTC
TRBD1 TRBJ1-2 TRBV27 NA CASRDRVNYGYTF TGTGCCAGCCGGGACAGGGTTAACTATGGCTACACCTTC
NA TRBJ1-3 TRBV27 NA CASSFEGGPGNTIYF TGTGCCAGCAGTTTCGAGGGGGGGCCTGGAAACACCATATATTTT
NA TRBJ1-2 TRBV29-1 NA CSVKFGKNGYTF TGCAGCGTTAAGTTTGGGAAGAATGGCTACACCTTC
TRBD2 TRBJ2-1 TRBV10-3 NA CAIQTSGGYNEQFF TGTGCCATTCAGACTAGCGGGGGATACAATGAGCAGTTCTTC
NA TRBJ1-5 TRBV5-8 NA CASSLWQPGEPQHF TGTGCCAGCAGCTTGTGGCAGCCCGGGGAGCCCCAGCATTTT
NA TRBJ1-5 TRBV6-6 once CASSYADQPQHF TGTGCCAGCAGTTACGCCGATCAGCCCCAGCATTTT
NA TRBJ2-1 TRBV3-1/TRBV3-2 NA CASSQENRFREQFF TGTGCCAGCAGCCAAGAAAATCGATTTCGTGAGCAGTTCTTC
NA TRBJ1-6 TRBV6-5 NA CASRQGSYNSPLHF TGTGCCAGCAGACAGGGCTCCTATAATTCACCCCTCCACTTT
TRBD2 TRBJ2-3 TRBV30 NA CAWSNIFGGTSESPSTDTQYF TGTGCCTGGAGTAATATCTTCGGGGGGACTAGCGAATCCCCTAGCACAGATACGCAGTATTTT
NA TRBJ1-1 TRBV12-3/TRBV12-4 NA CASSLEGNTEAFF TGTGCCAGCAGTTTAGAAGGTAACACTGAAGCTTTCTTT
NA TRBJ1-1 TRBV7-2 NA CASSLVRTEAFF TGTGCCAGCAGCTTAGTGAGGACTGAAGCTTTCTTT
NA TRBJ1-4 TRBV5-4 NA CASSLGGTTNEKLFF TGTGCCAGCAGCTTGGGGGGGACAACTAATGAAAAACTGTTTTTT
NA TRBJ2-7 TRBV7-8 NA CASSLGTSGEQYF TGTGCCAGCAGCTTAGGGACCTCAGGCGAGCAGTACTTC
NA TRBJ2-5 TRBV7-3 once CASSRLGEGETQYF TGTGCCAGCAGCAGACTAGGAGAGGGGGAGACCCAGTACTTC
TRBD1 TRBJ1-3 TRBV6-5 NA CASSPGQSSGNTIYF TGTGCCAGCAGTCCGGGACAGAGCTCTGGAAACACCATATATTTT
NA TRBJ2-2 TRBV3-1/TRBV3-2 NA CASSQSFGGNTGELFF TGTGCCAGCAGCCAGTCATTCGGGGGCAACACCGGGGAGCTGTTTTTT
NA TRBJ2-2 TRBV7-9 NA CASRFPVGDNTGELFF TGTGCCAGCAGGTTCCCCGTGGGCGATAACACCGGGGAGCTGTTTTTT
NA TRBJ2-2 TRBV28 NA CASSYTVGNTGELFF TGTGCCAGCAGTTACACGGTAGGGAACACCGGGGAGCTGTTTTTT
NA TRBJ1-2 TRBV18 NA CASSPPAGRDSYGYTF TGTGCCAGCTCACCCCCGGCGGGACGGGATAGCTATGGCTACACCTTC
TRBD2 TRBJ2-1 TRBV29-1 NA CSGGLAGPNEQFF TGCAGCGGTGGACTAGCGGGTCCCAATGAGCAGTTCTTC
TRBD1 TRBJ2-7 TRBV18 few CASSPETGAGYEQYF TGTGCCAGCTCACCCGAGACAGGGGCGGGCTACGAGCAGTACTTC
NA TRBJ2-1 TRBV7-9 NA CASSSGSHNSYNEQFF TGTGCCAGCAGCTCGGGGAGCCACAACTCCTACAATGAGCAGTTCTTC
TRBD1 TRBJ1-2 TRBV7-2 NA CASSLVGTGVRGYTF TGTGCCAGCAGCTTAGTTGGGACAGGGGTGAGGGGCTACACCTTC
TRBD1 TRBJ2-2 TRBV4-1 NA CATRQGTNTGELFF TGCGCCACCCGACAGGGGACGAACACCGGGGAGCTGTTTTTT
NA TRBJ1-6 TRBV19 NA CASSIGSGNRGNSPLHF TGTGCCAGTAGTATAGGTTCAGGGAATCGCGGTAATTCACCCCTCCACTTT
TRBD1 TRBJ2-7 TRBV10-3 few CAISELNRGSYEQYF TGTGCCATCAGTGAGCTGAACAGGGGTTCCTACGAGCAGTACTTC
NA TRBJ2-5 TRBV30 NA CAWNKGGAGETQYF TGTGCCTGGAACAAAGGCGGGGCTGGGGAGACCCAGTACTTC
TRBD1 TRBJ1-4 TRBV5-1 NA CASSARQGTNEKLFF TGCGCCAGCAGTGCTCGACAGGGAACTAATGAAAAACTGTTTTTT
NA TRBJ2-7 TRBV24-1 NA CATSDQGEVGQYF TGTGCCACCAGTGACCAGGGAGAGGTCGGGCAGTACTTC
NA TRBJ1-3 TRBV21-1 NA CASSKGGGPGNTIYF TGTGCCAGCAGCAAAGGAGGGGGCCCTGGAAACACCATATATTTT
TRBD2 TRBJ2-4 TRBV11-2 NA CASSSPGLEAKNIQYF TGTGCCAGCAGCTCGCCGGGACTAGAGGCCAAAAACATTCAGTACTTC
TRBD1 TRBJ2-7 TRBV19 NA CASSLRDRPTYEQYF TGTGCCAGTAGTCTTCGGGACAGGCCAACCTACGAGCAGTACTTC
NA TRBJ2-1 TRBV6-4 NA CASSRDQGPGNEQFF TGTGCCAGCAGCCGGGATCAGGGGCCGGGAAATGAGCAGTTCTTC
NA TRBJ2-7 TRBV18 NA CASSRTEDYEQYF TGTGCCAGCTCACGAACGGAAGACTACGAGCAGTACTTC
NA TRBJ1-4 TRBV19 NA CASSRQSSNEKLFF TGTGCCAGTAGTCGACAGTCCTCTAATGAAAAACTGTTTTTT
NA TRBJ1-3 TRBV19 once CASRKASSGNTIYF TGTGCCAGTAGGAAAGCAAGCTCTGGAAACACCATATATTTT
NA TRBJ1-5 TRBV28 NA CASSLPGPSNQPQHF TGTGCCAGCAGTTTACCGGGCCCCAGCAATCAGCCCCAGCATTTT
TRBD1 TRBJ2-5 TRBV10-3 NA CAISGTGEETQYF TGTGCCATCTCTGGGACAGGGGAAGAGACCCAGTACTTC
NA TRBJ1-1 TRBV28 NA CASSPGGQGTEAFF TGTGCCAGCAGCCCCGGGGGGCAGGGCACTGAAGCTTTCTTT
NA TRBJ1-3 TRBV6-1 few CASSDISSVSGNTIYF TGTGCCAGCAGTGACATCTCCTCCGTCTCCGGAAACACCATATATTTT
NA TRBJ2-7 TRBV30 NA CAWMAYSSREQYF TGTGCCTGGATGGCCTATTCCTCGAGGGAGCAGTACTTC
TRBD2 TRBJ2-1 TRBV11-2 NA CASNSGLAGVFNEQFF TGTGCCAGCAACTCAGGACTAGCGGGAGTTTTTAATGAGCAGTTCTTC
TRBD2 TRBJ2-7 TRBV6-5 NA CASSYSATSVNEQYF TGTGCCAGCAGTTACTCCGCGACTAGCGTAAACGAGCAGTACTTC
NA TRBJ2-3 TRBV30 NA CAWRGSGTDTQYF TGTGCCTGGAGAGGATCTGGCACAGATACGCAGTATTTT
NA TRBJ2-1 TRBV12-1 NA CASGPAGLAPSSYNEQFF TGTGCCAGCGGCCCAGCAGGACTAGCGCCAAGCTCCTACAATGAGCAGTTCTTC